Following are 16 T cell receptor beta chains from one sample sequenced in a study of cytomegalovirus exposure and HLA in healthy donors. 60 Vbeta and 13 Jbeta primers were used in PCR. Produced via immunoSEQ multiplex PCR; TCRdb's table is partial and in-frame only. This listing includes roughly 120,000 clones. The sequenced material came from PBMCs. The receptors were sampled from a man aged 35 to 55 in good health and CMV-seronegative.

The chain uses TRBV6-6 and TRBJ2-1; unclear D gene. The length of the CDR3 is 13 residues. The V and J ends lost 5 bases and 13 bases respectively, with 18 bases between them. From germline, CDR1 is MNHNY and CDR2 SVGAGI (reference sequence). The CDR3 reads CASSTQASNEQFF. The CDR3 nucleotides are TGTGCCAGCAGTACCCAAGCTTCTAACGAACAGTTCTTC.

The CDR3 loop reads CASSSGRYQETQYF. The CDR3 DNA reads TGTGCCAGCTCCAGCGGGAGGTACCAAGAGACCCAGTACTTC. The chain joins TRBV7-6 to TRBJ2-5, with 9 bases lining up with TRBD2. Germline V CDR1 and CDR2: SGHVS, FNYEAQ. J was trimmed by 0 bases and V by 8 bases; bases with no gene match: 4. The CDR3 runs to 14 residues.

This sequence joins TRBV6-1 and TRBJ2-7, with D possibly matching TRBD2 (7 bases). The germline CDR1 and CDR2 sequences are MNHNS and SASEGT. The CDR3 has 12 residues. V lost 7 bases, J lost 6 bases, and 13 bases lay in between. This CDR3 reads CASTQGGGEQYF. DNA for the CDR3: TGTGCCAGCACTCAAGGGGGGGGCGAGCAGTACTTC.

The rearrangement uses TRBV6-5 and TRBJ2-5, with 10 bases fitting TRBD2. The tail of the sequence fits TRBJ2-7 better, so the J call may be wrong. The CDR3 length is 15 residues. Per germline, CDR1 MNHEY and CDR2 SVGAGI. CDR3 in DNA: TGTGCCAGCAGTTATACTAGCGGGGCCTCCTACGAGCAGTACTTC. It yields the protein CASSYTSGASYEQYF.

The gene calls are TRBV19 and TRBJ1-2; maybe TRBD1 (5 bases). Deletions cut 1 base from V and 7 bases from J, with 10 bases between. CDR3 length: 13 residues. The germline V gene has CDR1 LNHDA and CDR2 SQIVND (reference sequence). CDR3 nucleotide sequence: TGTGCCAGTAGTATAGGCCAGGGTGCTGGCTACACCTTC. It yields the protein CASSIGQGAGYTF.

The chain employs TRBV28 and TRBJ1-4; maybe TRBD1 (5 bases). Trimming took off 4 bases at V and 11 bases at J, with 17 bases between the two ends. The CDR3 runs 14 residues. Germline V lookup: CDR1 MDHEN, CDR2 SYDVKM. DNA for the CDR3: TGTGCCAGCAGTTCGGGGGAACCCGTTTCGAAACTGTTTTTT. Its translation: CASSSGEPVSKLFF.

The CDR3, as DNA: TGTGCCTGGAGTGTCCAGGGGGGACAGCCCCAGCATTTT. Translation: CAWSVQGGQPQHF. The genes are TRBV30 and TRBJ1-5; 7 nucleotides align to TRBD1. CDR1 is GTSNPN, CDR2 SVGIG, per germline (reference sequence). The V and J ends lost 0 bases and 7 bases, in that order; junction bases with no gene match: 3. CDR3 length equals 13 residues.

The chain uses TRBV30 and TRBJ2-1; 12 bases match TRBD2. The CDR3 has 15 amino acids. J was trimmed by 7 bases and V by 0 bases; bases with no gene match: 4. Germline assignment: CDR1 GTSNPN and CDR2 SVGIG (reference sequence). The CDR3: CAWSVPGTSGNEQFF. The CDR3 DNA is TGTGCCTGGAGTGTACCAGGGACTAGCGGGAATGAGCAGTTCTTC.

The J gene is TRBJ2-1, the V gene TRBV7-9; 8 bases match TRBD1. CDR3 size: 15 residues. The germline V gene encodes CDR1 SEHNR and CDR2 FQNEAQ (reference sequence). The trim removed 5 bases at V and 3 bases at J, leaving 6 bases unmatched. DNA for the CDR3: TGTGCCAGCAGCCCCTCGGGACAGGTCTACAATGAGCAGTTCTTC. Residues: CASSPSGQVYNEQFF.

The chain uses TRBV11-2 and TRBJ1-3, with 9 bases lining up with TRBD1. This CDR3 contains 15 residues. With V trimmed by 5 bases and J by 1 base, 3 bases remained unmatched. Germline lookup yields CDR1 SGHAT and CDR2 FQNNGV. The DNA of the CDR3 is TGTGCCAGCAGCCTGGACAGGGGATCTGGAAACACCATATATTTT. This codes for CASSLDRGSGNTIYF. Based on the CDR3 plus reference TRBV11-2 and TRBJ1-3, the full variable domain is EAGVAQSPRYKIIEKRQSVAFWCNPISGHATLYWYQQILGQGPKLLIQFQNNGVVDDSQLPKDRFSAERLKGVDSTLKIQPAKLEDSAVYLCASSLDRGSGNTIYFGEGSWLTVV.

The CDR3 reads CASSGQMNTGELFF. The CDR3 coding sequence is TGTGCCAGCAGTGGACAGATGAACACCGGGGAGCTGTTTTTT. The rearrangement joins TRBV2 to TRBJ2-2; tentative D call: TRBD1 (5 bases). This CDR3 contains 14 residues. Per germline, CDR1 SNHLY and CDR2 FYNNEI. V lost 4 bases to trimming and J lost 1 base, with 7 bases between them.

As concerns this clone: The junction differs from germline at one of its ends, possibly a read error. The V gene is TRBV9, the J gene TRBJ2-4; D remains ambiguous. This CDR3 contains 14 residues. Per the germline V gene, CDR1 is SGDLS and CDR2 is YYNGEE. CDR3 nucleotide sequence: TGTGCCAGCGGCGTAGAACCGGGTGGGAACATTCAGTACTTC. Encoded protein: CASGVEPGGNIQYF. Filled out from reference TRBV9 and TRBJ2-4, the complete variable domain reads DSGVTQTPKHLITATGQRVTLRCSPRSGDLSVYWYQQSLDQGLQFLIQYYNGEERAKGNILERFSAQQFPDLHSELNLSSLELGDSALYFCASGVEPGGNIQYFGAGTRLSVL.

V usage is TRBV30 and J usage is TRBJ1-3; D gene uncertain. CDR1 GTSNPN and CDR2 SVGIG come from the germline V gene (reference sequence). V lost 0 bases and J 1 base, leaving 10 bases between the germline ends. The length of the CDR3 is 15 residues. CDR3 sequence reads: CAWSVRGRSGNTIYF. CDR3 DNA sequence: TGTGCCTGGAGTGTACGCGGGCGTTCTGGAAACACCATATATTTT. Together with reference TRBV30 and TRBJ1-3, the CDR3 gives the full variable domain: SQTIHQWPATLVQPVGSPLSLECTVEGTSNPNLYWYRQAAGRGLQLLFYSVGIGQISSEVPQNLSASRPQDRQFILSSKKLLLSDSGFYLCAWSVRGRSGNTIYFGEGSWLTVV.

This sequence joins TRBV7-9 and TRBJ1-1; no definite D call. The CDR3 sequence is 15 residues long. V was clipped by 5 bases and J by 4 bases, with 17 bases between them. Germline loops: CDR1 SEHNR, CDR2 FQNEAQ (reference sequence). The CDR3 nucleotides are TGTGCCAGCAGCCCTCAACGTGGAGGGAGCACTGAAGCTTTCTTT. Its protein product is CASSPQRGGSTEAFF.

In nucleotides, the CDR3 is TGTGCCAGCAACTTAGACAGTTTCCTTCAGCCCCAGCATTTT. This sequence encodes CASNLDSFLQPQHF. V and J are TRBV6-1 and TRBJ1-5, with a tentative D call TRBD1 (5 bases). The V end lost 7 bases, the J end lost 6 bases, and 16 bases lay between the germline ends. This CDR3 has 14 amino acids. Germline values: CDR1 MNHNS, CDR2 SASEGT.

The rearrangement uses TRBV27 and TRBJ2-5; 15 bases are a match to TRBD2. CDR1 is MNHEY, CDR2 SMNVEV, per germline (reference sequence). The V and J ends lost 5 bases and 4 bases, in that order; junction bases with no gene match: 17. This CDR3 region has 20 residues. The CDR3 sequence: CASSLGLAGGQTPRAETQYF. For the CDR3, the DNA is TGTGCCAGCAGTCTCGGACTAGCGGGAGGGCAAACTCCCCGGGCAGAGACCCAGTACTTC.